Detailed here is one T cell receptor beta chain. Germline trimming cut 1 base from V and 0 bases from J; bases unmatched to any gene: 1. CDR3 length equals 14 residues. Germline V CDR1 and CDR2: GTSNPN, SVGIG (reference sequence). The data were obtained in a study of OX40 agonist ivuxolimab in advanced cancers. The data were produced by immunoSEQ multiplex PCR, yet TCRdb's version contains in-frame clones alone and is incomplete. The sample has 65,000 to 85,000 clones; roughly 92% are singletons. The chain uses TRBV30 and TRBJ2-7, with 9 bases lining up with TRBD1. The receptor was isolated from an adult with an advanced solid tumor such as melanoma, head and neck, liver or kidney cancer. Sequencing used CD4+ or CD8+ T cells sorted from blood, obtained in a trial of the OX40 agonist ivuxolimab. The CDR3 region is CAWSGQGGSYEQYF. DNA for the CDR3: TGTGCCTGGAGTGGACAGGGGGGCTCCTACGAGCAGTACTTC. Variable domain in full (rest from reference TRBV30 and TRBJ2-7): SQTIHQWPATLVQPVGSPLSLECTVEGTSNPNLYWYRQAAGRGLQLLFYSVGIGQISSEVPQNLSASRPQDRQFILSSKKLLLSDSGFYLCAWSGQGGSYEQYFGPGTRLTVT.